This entry describes one TCR beta chain. Sequencing used immunoSEQ multiplex PCR; TCRdb keeps in-frame clones, though not all of them. The data show about 190,000 clones, approximately 80% seen once. The source of the sample is a study of blood T cell repertoires in COVID-19. Living in 24 US areas, the participants were between roughly 18 and 89 years of age. Looked up from germline, CDR1 is MDHEN and CDR2 is SYDVKM. After removal of 4 bases from V and 5 bases from J, the junction contained 11 bases not matched to a gene. This CDR3 has 16 residues. The chain carries TRBV28 and TRBJ1-5; 7 bases are a match to TRBD1. Sequencing input: PBMCs or T cells enriched from blood (not recorded which). This TCR was recovered from a woman in her fifties or sixties who had recovered from COVID-19. The CDR3 bases are TGTGCCAGCAGTTCGGCACAGGGGACCCCCCATCAGCCCCAGCATTTT. Encoded protein: CASSSAQGTPHQPQHF.